Listed below are T cell receptor beta chains from one sample, sequenced in a study of Ad26.COV2.S vaccination and SARS-CoV-2 variants. Here immunoSEQ multiplex PCR was the method, and the copy in TCRdb shows in-frame clones only, minus some. The sample has approximately 300,000 clones; 85% to 90% are singletons. Here the sequenced sample was peripheral blood, taken in a trial of Ad26.COV2.S vaccine versus placebo. These receptors all stem from a person aged 18 to 65 who received the Ad26.COV2.S COVID-19 vaccine or a placebo. Each CDR3 is given with its conserved first and last residue. The order of the fields is V gene, D gene, J gene, CDR3 DNA, CDR3 protein. A D gene is named only where the DNA matches it firmly.

>TRBV11-3|.|TRBJ2-2
TGTGCCAGCAGCTACAGAGCTTCAAACACCGGGGAGCTGTTTTTT
CASSYRASNTGELFF
>TRBV25-1|.|TRBJ2-7
TGTGCCAGCAGTGAAATCGGGCAGCGGTACTACGAGCAGTACTTC
CASSEIGQRYYEQYF
>TRBV7-2|.|TRBJ2-6
TGTGCCAGCAGCTTATTCGGGGCCAACGTCCTGACTTTC
CASSLFGANVLTF
>TRBV5-1|.|TRBJ1-4
TGCGCCAGCAGCTTTACAGGGGAAAAACTGTTTTTT
CASSFTGEKLFF
>TRBV28|TRBD1|TRBJ2-1
TGTGCCAGCAGCGACGGACAGGGGGCATGGAATGAGCAGTTCTTC
CASSDGQGAWNEQFF
>TRBV30|.|TRBJ1-1
TGTGCCTGGACCCATGGGGGGGACACTGAAGCTTTCTTT
CAWTHGGDTEAFF
>TRBV3-1/TRBV3-2|.|TRBJ2-7
TGTGCCAGCAGTGGACACGGGACCCTCTACGAGCAGTACTTC
CASSGHGTLYEQYF
>TRBV18|.|TRBJ1-2
TGTGCCAGCTCACCAAGAAGTGCGGGCTCTGGCTACACCTTC
CASSPRSAGSGYTF
>TRBV4-3|TRBD1|TRBJ2-7
TGCGCCAGCAGCCACGTTGGAACAGGGGCCCACGAGCAGTACTTC
CASSHVGTGAHEQYF
>TRBV9|.|TRBJ2-1
TGTGCCAGCAGCTCCAGGGGGGACCTGAAGTACAATGAGCAGTTCTTC
CASSSRGDLKYNEQFF
>TRBV19|.|TRBJ1-6
TGTGCCAGCGGGAACACACCCCTCCACTTT
CASGNTPLHF
>TRBV7-9|.|TRBJ2-1
TGTGCCAGCAGCGGGAACCCCGGGCCTGCGGGTGAGCAGTTCTTC
CASSGNPGPAGEQFF
>TRBV5-5|.|TRBJ1-5
TGTGCCAGCAGCTTGCGAGTTCGCAATCAGCCCCAGCATTTT
CASSLRVRNQPQHF
>TRBV10-3|.|TRBJ2-1
TGTGCCATCAGTGAGAGGGGTAATGAGCAGTTCTTC
CAISERGNEQFF
>TRBV9|.|TRBJ2-6
TGTGCCAGCAGCGTAGAGGGGCCTGGGGCCAACGTCCTGACTTTC
CASSVEGPGANVLTF
>TRBV7-8|.|TRBJ1-6
TGTGCCAGCAGCCCTACAGAGAATTCACCCCTCCACTTT
CASSPTENSPLHF
>TRBV7-2|.|TRBJ1-3
TGTGCCAGCAGCCAGAGGACCCCTCCTGGAAACACCATATATTTT
CASSQRTPPGNTIYF
>TRBV3-1/TRBV3-2|.|TRBJ2-2
TGTGCCAGCGGGGGGACAGCGAACACCGGGGAGCTGTTTTTT
CASGGTANTGELFF